Below, one TCR beta chain is given with its context. This entry belongs to a study of OX40 agonist ivuxolimab in advanced cancers. Study overall: Those enrolled were 80% to 85% male, with a mean age of about 66 years and ages from about 20 to 85.

Assay used: immunoSEQ multiplex PCR; TCRdb lists only in-frame clones, some missing. The profile shows about 52,000 clones, approximately 92% of them singletons. The CDR3 covers 14 residues. V dropped 2 bases and J dropped 4 bases, with 12 bases sitting between them. The germline V gene encodes CDR1 SGDLS and CDR2 YYNGEE. The chain combines TRBV9 with TRBJ1-2, with D hard to call. This clonotype originated in an adult with an advanced solid tumor such as melanoma, head and neck, liver or kidney cancer. The sample was CD4+ or CD8+ T cells sorted from blood, taken in a trial of the OX40 agonist ivuxolimab. The CDR3 protein is CASSVEGVSYGYTF. The CDR3 DNA reads as TGTGCCAGCAGCGTGGAAGGAGTGAGCTATGGCTACACCTTC.